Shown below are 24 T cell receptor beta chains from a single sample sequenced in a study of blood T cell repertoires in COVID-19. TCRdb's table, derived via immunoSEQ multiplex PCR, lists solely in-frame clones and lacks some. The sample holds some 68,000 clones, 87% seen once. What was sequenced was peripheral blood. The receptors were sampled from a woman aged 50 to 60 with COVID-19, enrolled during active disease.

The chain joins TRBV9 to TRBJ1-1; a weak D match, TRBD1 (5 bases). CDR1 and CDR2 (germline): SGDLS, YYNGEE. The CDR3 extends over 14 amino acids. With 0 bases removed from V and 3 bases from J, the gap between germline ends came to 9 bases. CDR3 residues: CASSVAGPHTEAFF. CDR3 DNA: TGTGCCAGCAGCGTAGCAGGGCCTCACACTGAAGCTTTCTTT.

The CDR3 protein is CASTLTGQGENTIYF. As DNA, the CDR3 is TGTGCCAGCACCCTGACCGGACAGGGCGAGAACACCATATATTTT. The J gene is TRBJ1-3, the V gene TRBV11-2, with 8 bases lining up with TRBD1. Trimming cost V 7 bases and J 7 bases; bases outside gene matches: 12. CDR1 SGHAT and CDR2 FQNNGV come from the germline V gene. The CDR3 loop spans 15 amino acids.

This CDR3 is CASRSGLNAYEQYF. In nucleotides, the CDR3 is TGTGCCAGCAGGTCGGGACTTAATGCCTACGAGCAGTACTTC. The genes are TRBV7-3 and TRBJ2-7; D is possibly TRBD2 (6 bases). Trimming took 6 bases from V and 2 from J, leaving 14 bases between them. Germline loops: CDR1 SGHTA, CDR2 FQGTGA. The CDR3 runs to 14 residues.

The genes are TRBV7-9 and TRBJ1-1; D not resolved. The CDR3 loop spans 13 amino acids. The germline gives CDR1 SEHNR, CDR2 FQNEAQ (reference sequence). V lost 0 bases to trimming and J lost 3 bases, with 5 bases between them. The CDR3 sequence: CASSLAQYTEAFF. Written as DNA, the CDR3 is TGTGCCAGCAGCTTAGCACAGTACACTGAAGCTTTCTTT.

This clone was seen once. The CDR3 here is CASSPISPDTDTQYF. The CDR3 coding sequence is TGTGCCAGCAGCCCCATCTCACCAGACACAGATACGCAGTATTTT. This chain uses TRBV3-1 (or the pseudogene TRBV3-2) with TRBJ2-3; D not certain. Germline V gene lookup returns CDR1 LGHDT and CDR2 YNNKEL (reference sequence). Trimming removed 4 bases at V and 2 bases at J, with 13 bases between. The CDR3 length is 15 residues.

CDR3 residues: CASSHRAPDTGELFF. The DNA for the CDR3 is TGTGCCAGCAGCCATCGAGCGCCAGACACCGGGGAGCTGTTTTTT. The chain employs TRBV7-9 and TRBJ2-2; no definite D call. In germline, CDR1 is SEHNR, CDR2 FQNEAQ (reference sequence). V was clipped by 5 bases and J by 3 bases, with 13 bases between them. This CDR3 contains 15 residues.

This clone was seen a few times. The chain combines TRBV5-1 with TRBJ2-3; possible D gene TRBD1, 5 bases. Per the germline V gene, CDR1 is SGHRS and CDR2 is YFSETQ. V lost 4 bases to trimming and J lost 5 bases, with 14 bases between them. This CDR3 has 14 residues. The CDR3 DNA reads TGCGCCAGCAGCCGGACATGGGGTCAAGATACGCAGTATTTT. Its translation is CASSRTWGQDTQYF.

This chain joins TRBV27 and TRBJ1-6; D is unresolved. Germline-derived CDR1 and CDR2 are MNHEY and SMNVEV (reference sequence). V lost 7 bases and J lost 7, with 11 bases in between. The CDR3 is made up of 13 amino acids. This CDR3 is CASTRRYNSPLHF. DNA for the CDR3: TGTGCCAGCACTAGAAGGTACAATTCACCCCTCCACTTT.

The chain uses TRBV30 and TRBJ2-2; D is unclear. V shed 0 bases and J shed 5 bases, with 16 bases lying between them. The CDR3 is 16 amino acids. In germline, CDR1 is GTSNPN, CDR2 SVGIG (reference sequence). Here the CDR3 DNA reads TGTGCCTGGAGTGTATTAGGCGGAGTAGGAACCGGGGAGCTGTTTTTT. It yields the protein CAWSVLGGVGTGELFF.

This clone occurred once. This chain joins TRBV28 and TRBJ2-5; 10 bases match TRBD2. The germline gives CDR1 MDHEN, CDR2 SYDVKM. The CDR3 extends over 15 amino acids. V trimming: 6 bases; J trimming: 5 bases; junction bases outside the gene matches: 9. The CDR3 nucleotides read TGTGCCAGCAGCCCTCAAGCGGGAGGGGGTGAGACCCAGTACTTC. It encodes CASSPQAGGGETQYF.

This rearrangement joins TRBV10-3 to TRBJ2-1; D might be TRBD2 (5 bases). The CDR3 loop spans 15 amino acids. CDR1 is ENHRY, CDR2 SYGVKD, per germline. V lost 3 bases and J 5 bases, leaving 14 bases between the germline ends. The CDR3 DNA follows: TGTGCCATCAGTGAACGGGAACTGGGAAACAATGAGCAGTTCTTC. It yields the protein CAISERELGNNEQFF.

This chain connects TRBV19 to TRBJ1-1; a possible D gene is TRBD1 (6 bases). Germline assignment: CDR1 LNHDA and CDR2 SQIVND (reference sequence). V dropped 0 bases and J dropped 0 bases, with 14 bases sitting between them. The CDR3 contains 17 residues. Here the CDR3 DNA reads TGTGCCAGTAGTATAGATGGACAGTCCCCGATGAACACTGAAGCTTTCTTT. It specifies CASSIDGQSPMNTEAFF.

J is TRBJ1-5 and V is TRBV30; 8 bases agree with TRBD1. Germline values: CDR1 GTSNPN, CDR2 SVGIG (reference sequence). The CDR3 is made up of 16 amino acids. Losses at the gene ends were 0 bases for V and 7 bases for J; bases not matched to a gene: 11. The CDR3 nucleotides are TGTGCCTGGAGTGTATCGGCAGGGGGCGATTGGCAGCCCCAGCATTTT. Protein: CAWSVSAGGDWQPQHF.

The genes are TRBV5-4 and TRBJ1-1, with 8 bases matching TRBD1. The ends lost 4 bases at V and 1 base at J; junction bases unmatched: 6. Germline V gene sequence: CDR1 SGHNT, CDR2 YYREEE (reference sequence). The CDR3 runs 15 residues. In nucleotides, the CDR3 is TGTGCCAGCAGCCCCCGACAGGGGAGGAACACTGAAGCTTTCTTT. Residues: CASSPRQGRNTEAFF.

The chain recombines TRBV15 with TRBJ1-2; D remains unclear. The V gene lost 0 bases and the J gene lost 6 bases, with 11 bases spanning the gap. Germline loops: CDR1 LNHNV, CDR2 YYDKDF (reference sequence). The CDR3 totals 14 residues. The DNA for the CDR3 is TGTGCCACCAGCAGAGAGACAACCCTCGATGGCTACACCTTC. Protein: CATSRETTLDGYTF.

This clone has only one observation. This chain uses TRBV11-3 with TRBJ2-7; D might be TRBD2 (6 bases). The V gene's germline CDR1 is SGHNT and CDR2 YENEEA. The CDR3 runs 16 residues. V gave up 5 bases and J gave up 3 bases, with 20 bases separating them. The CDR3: CASSRLGVAENYEQYF. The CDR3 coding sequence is TGTGCCAGCAGCCGACTGGGGGTAGCGGAGAACTACGAGCAGTACTTC.

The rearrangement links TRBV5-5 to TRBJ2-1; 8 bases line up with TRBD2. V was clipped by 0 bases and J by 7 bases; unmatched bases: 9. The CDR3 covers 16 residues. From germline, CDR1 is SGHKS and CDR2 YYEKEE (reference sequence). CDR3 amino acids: CASSLAATGGRNEQFF. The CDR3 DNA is TGTGCCAGCAGCTTGGCCGCAACGGGAGGGAGGAATGAGCAGTTCTTC.

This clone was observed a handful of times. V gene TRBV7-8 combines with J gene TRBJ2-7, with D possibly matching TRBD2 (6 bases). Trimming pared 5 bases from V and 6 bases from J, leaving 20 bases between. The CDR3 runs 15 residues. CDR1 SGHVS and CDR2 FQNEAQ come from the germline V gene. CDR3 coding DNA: TGTGCCAGCAGCCCCCACCGAGGGGCCGGGGGCGAGCAGTACTTC. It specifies CASSPHRGAGGEQYF.

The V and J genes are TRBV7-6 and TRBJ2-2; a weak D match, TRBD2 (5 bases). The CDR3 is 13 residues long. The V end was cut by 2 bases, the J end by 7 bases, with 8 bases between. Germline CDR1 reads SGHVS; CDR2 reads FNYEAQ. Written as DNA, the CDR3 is TGTGCCAGCAGCTTAATCCGGGACGGGGAGCTGTTTTTT. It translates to CASSLIRDGELFF.

The CDR3 DNA sequence: TGTGCCAGTAGTATACGACGGGGTGGCACAGATACGCAGTATTTT. Its protein product is CASSIRRGGTDTQYF. This chain joins TRBV19 and TRBJ2-3; D may be TRBD2 (5 bases). Trimming took off 2 bases at V and 1 base at J, with 10 bases between the two ends. The length of the CDR3 is 15 residues. Germline V CDR1 and CDR2: LNHDA, SQIVND (reference sequence).

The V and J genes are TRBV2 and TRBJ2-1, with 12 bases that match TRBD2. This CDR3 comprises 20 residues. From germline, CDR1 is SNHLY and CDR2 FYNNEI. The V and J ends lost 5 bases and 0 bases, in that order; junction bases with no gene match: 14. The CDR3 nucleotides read TGTGCCAGCAGTCCTTCCCCGGGACTAGCGGGCCCGCTCTCCTACAATGAGCAGTTCTTC. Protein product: CASSPSPGLAGPLSYNEQFF.

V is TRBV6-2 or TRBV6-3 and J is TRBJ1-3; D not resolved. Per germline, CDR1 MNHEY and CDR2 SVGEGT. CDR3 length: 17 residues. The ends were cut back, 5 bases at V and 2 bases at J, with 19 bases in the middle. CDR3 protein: CASSPRPGGITGNTIYF. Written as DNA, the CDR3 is TGTGCCAGCAGTCCCAGACCGGGAGGGATCACTGGAAACACCATATATTTT.

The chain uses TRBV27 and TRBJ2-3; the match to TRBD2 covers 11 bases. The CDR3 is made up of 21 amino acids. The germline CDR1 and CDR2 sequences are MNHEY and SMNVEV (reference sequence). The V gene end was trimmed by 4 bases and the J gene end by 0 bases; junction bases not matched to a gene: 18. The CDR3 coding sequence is TGTGCCAGCAGTTATCGCAGCCTTAGCGGGAGGGGGGCCTCTAGCACAGATACGCAGTATTTT. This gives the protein CASSYRSLSGRGASSTDTQYF.

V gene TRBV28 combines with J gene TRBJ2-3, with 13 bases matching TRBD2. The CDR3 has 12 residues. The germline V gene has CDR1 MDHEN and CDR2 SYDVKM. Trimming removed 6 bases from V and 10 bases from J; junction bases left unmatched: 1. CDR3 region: CASRLAGGAQYF. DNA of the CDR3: TGTGCCAGCAGACTAGCGGGAGGGGCGCAGTATTTT.